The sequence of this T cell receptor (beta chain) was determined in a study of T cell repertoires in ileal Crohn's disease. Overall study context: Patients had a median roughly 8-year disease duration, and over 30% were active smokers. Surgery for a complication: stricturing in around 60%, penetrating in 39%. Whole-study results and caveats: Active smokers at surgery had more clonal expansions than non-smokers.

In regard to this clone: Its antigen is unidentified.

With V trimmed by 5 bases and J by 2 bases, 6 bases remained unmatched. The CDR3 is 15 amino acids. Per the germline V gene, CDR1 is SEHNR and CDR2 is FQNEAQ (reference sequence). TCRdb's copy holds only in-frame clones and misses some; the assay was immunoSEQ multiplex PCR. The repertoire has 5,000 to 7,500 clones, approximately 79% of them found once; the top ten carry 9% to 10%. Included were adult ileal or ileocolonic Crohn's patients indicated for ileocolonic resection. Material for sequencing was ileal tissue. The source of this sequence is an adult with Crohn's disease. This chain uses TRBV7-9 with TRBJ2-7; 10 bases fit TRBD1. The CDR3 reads CASSARDRGTYEQYF. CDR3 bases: TGTGCCAGCAGCGCCCGGGACAGGGGAACCTACGAGCAGTACTTC.